This T cell receptor (beta chain) was captured by sequencing in a study of chemoradiotherapy in HPV16-positive cancers. Study context: Candidate HPV-specific T-cell clones and common TCR motifs came from functional assays in a couple of HPV16-positive patients.

Repeated repertoire sampling spanned the course of chemoradiotherapy. Some clones are missing from TCRdb's copy, which holds only in-frame ones; the method was immunoSEQ multiplex PCR. Of more than 5,000 clones listed, 89% are singletons. CDR1 SNHLY and CDR2 FYNNEI come from the germline V gene. The CDR3 contains 12 residues. V was pared by 6 bases and J by 11 bases, with 16 bases between. Study outcomes and limitations: HPV-responsive T-cell expansion during chemoradiotherapy was linked to improved recurrence-free survival in HPV16-positive patients. HPV-specific T cells were functionally defined from only two HPV16-positive patients.

Concerning this clone itself: Its specificity is unknown.

Sample: blood, taken from a patient who underwent chemoradiotherapy. V is TRBV2 and J is TRBJ1-1; the D is unclear. This TCR was recovered from a human donor with HPV-associated anogenital cancer. CDR3: CASRGESRSAFF. CDR3 nucleotide sequence: TGTGCCAGCAGGGGCGAATCCCGTTCTGCTTTCTTT.